Listed below are T cell receptor beta chains from one sample, sequenced in a study of shared clonotypes between healthy human individuals. Produced via immunoSEQ multiplex PCR; TCRdb's table is partial and in-frame only. The table lists a few million clones, approximately 90% of them singletons, with around 0.4% in the top ten. Input material: naive CD4+ T cells from PBMCs. The source is a man aged 18-30 years in good health. Some clones in this sample may be carry-over from other donors' samples. Both conserved end residues are part of each CDR3. A D gene is named only where the DNA matches it firmly. Expanded clones are given a class, and other clones once, few, many or no size at all.

j_call: TRBJ2-1
d_call: NA
clone_size: NA
v_call: TRBV30
cdr3_aa: CAWSTDKSYNEQFF
cdr3_nt: TGTGCCTGGAGTACAGACAAGTCCTACAATGAGCAGTTCTTC

j_call: TRBJ2-7
d_call: TRBD2
clone_size: once
v_call: TRBV4-2
cdr3_aa: CASSQATSGVSYEQYF
cdr3_nt: TGTGCCAGCAGCCAAGCGACTAGCGGGGTCTCTTACGAGCAGTACTTC

j_call: TRBJ1-2
d_call: TRBD1
clone_size: NA
v_call: TRBV7-9
cdr3_aa: CASSQGTGGNYGYTF
cdr3_nt: TGTGCCAGCAGCCAAGGGACAGGGGGTAACTATGGCTACACCTTC

j_call: TRBJ2-7
d_call: NA
clone_size: NA
v_call: TRBV7-9
cdr3_aa: CASSKGDGQGQYF
cdr3_nt: TGTGCCAGCAGCAAAGGCGACGGCCAGGGACAGTACTTC

j_call: TRBJ2-7
d_call: NA
clone_size: NA
v_call: TRBV9
cdr3_aa: CASSVSQGGTYEQYF
cdr3_nt: TGTGCCAGCAGCGTATCTCAGGGGGGGACCTACGAGCAGTACTTC

j_call: TRBJ1-1
d_call: NA
clone_size: NA
v_call: TRBV5-1
cdr3_aa: CASSGTPGEVESAFF
cdr3_nt: TGCGCCAGCAGCGGGACCCCGGGGGAGGTTGAATCGGCTTTCTTT

j_call: TRBJ1-1
d_call: TRBD1
clone_size: NA
v_call: TRBV29-1
cdr3_aa: CSVEIPGQLNTEAFF
cdr3_nt: TGCAGCGTTGAAATTCCGGGACAGCTGAACACTGAAGCTTTCTTT

j_call: TRBJ1-5
d_call: NA
clone_size: once
v_call: TRBV28
cdr3_aa: CASRGGRMSQPQHF
cdr3_nt: TGTGCCAGCAGGGGGGGGCGGATGAGTCAGCCCCAGCATTTT

j_call: TRBJ2-1
d_call: NA
clone_size: NA
v_call: TRBV15
cdr3_aa: CATSRVPLPQYNEQFF
cdr3_nt: TGTGCCACCAGCAGAGTCCCTTTACCCCAATACAATGAGCAGTTCTTC

j_call: TRBJ2-2
d_call: NA
clone_size: NA
v_call: TRBV5-1
cdr3_aa: CASSLDAERGGTGELFF
cdr3_nt: TGCGCCAGCAGCTTGGATGCAGAACGGGGTGGGACCGGGGAGCTGTTTTTT

j_call: TRBJ2-5
d_call: TRBD2
clone_size: NA
v_call: TRBV29-1
cdr3_aa: CSAQGVAGGAGETQYF
cdr3_nt: TGCAGCGCCCAAGGAGTGGCGGGAGGCGCGGGAGAGACCCAGTACTTC

j_call: TRBJ2-1
d_call: TRBD2
clone_size: NA
v_call: TRBV7-6
cdr3_aa: CASSTEREGRDEQFF
cdr3_nt: TGTGCCAGCAGCACCGAGCGGGAGGGAAGGGATGAGCAGTTCTTC

j_call: TRBJ1-4
d_call: TRBD1
clone_size: NA
v_call: TRBV9
cdr3_aa: CASSVLEGAGEKLFF
cdr3_nt: TGTGCCAGCAGCGTCCTTGAGGGGGCGGGGGAAAAACTGTTTTTT

j_call: TRBJ1-5
d_call: NA
clone_size: NA
v_call: TRBV2
cdr3_aa: CASSVNPVQPQHF
cdr3_nt: TGTGCCAGCAGTGTAAACCCAGTCCAGCCCCAGCATTTT

j_call: TRBJ2-1
d_call: NA
clone_size: few
v_call: TRBV6-6
cdr3_aa: CASSPYNEQFF
cdr3_nt: TGTGCCAGCAGCCCCTACAATGAGCAGTTCTTC

j_call: TRBJ2-3
d_call: NA
clone_size: NA
v_call: TRBV29-1
cdr3_aa: CSVDGTITDTQYF
cdr3_nt: TGCAGCGTTGATGGGACAATCACAGATACGCAGTATTTT

j_call: TRBJ1-5
d_call: TRBD1
clone_size: NA
v_call: TRBV28
cdr3_aa: CASPRGYSNQPQHF
cdr3_nt: TGTGCCAGCCCCAGGGGGTATAGCAATCAGCCCCAGCATTTT